This is a list of T cell receptor beta chains from one sample in a study of vaccination and CD4 T cells after COVID-19. In TCRdb, the PCR reads were re-called with MiXCR into one record per CDR3 protein. The sample includes 23,000 or so distinct CDR3 sequences, around two fifths seen only once; the top ten take 4% to 5%. These receptors have no known antigen. The sequencing used CD4+ T cells from blood, cultured in vitro, collected about 7 months after SARS-CoV-2 vaccination. These receptors came from a human donor who had recovered from COVID-19. Each CDR3 is given with its conserved first and last residue. The D gene is left open where the match is weak. Clone size is shown for a subset of rows, as once, few, many or a class of expanded clone.

V,D,J,size,DNA,CDR3
TRBV12-3/TRBV12-4,TRBD1,TRBJ2-5,once,TGTGCCAGCAGTTTTTCACCGGGACAGGGTCAAGAGACCCAGTACTTC,CASSFSPGQGQETQYF
TRBV29-1,.,TRBJ2-3,.,TGCAGCGCCGTAACTAGCACAGATACGCAGTATTTT,CSAVTSTDTQYF
TRBV19,.,TRBJ2-5,once,TGTGCCAGTAGTGTCTCCGTGGGGCAGCGGCCAACGGTGACCCAGTACTTC,CASSVSVGQRPTVTQYF
TRBV6-2/TRBV6-3,.,TRBJ1-2,once,TGTGCCAGCGCGACATGGGAAGGCTACACCTTC,CASATWEGYTF
TRBV5-1,TRBD1,TRBJ1-2,once,TGCGCCAGCAGCTCCCTCGGACAGGGAAGGACTAAAGATGGCTACACCTTC,CASSSLGQGRTKDGYTF
TRBV28,.,TRBJ2-2,.,TGTGCCAGCAGTTTAGGCAGGGAGAGGGGGAGGGCCGACACCGGGGAGCTGTTTTTT,CASSLGRERGRADTGELFF
TRBV28,TRBD2,TRBJ2-5,.,TGTGCCAGCAGTTTACGGAGGCTAGCGGGGCCAGCGGCCCAGTACTTC,CASSLRRLAGPAAQYF
TRBV7-2,TRBD2,TRBJ2-3,few,TGTGCCAGCAGCCCGACCGGGAGGGGGAAACTCACAGATACGCAGTATTTT,CASSPTGRGKLTDTQYF
TRBV6-4,TRBD1,TRBJ2-2,medium-sized,TGTGCCAGCAGTGATGGGACAGACAGCGGGGAGCTGTTTTTT,CASSDGTDSGELFF
TRBV6-5,TRBD1,TRBJ2-7,.,TGTGCCAGCAGTTACAACGACAGGGGAGACTACGAGCAGTACTTC,CASSYNDRGDYEQYF
TRBV28,TRBD2,TRBJ2-3,.,TGTGCCAGCAGTCCAACCCGACTAGCGGGCTTCACAGATACGCAGTATTTT,CASSPTRLAGFTDTQYF
TRBV6-4,TRBD2,TRBJ2-3,medium-sized,TGTGCCAGCAGTGAGCGGGAGACAGATACGCAGTATTTT,CASSERETDTQYF
TRBV20-1,.,TRBJ2-5,few,TGCAGTGCTATCACTCTAGGGGAGACCCAGTACTTC,CSAITLGETQYF
TRBV7-2,TRBD2,TRBJ2-3,few,TGTGCCAGCAGCCCAACCGGGACTAGCATCCCAGATACGCAGTATTTT,CASSPTGTSIPDTQYF
TRBV6-5,.,TRBJ1-1,.,TGTGCCAGCAGTTCGCCAAGAATGAACACTGAAGCTTTCTTT,CASSSPRMNTEAFF
TRBV7-3,TRBD1,TRBJ2-3,few,TGTGCCAGCGGGCAGGGGGTAGGAGATACGCAGTATTTT,CASGQGVGDTQYF
TRBV19,.,TRBJ2-7,few,TGTGCCAGTAGTCTCTCGGTCATCAGAAGCCACGAGCAGTACTTC,CASSLSVIRSHEQYF
TRBV20-1,TRBD2,TRBJ2-3,.,TGCAGTGCTAGTGGCGGACTAGCGATGAATACGCAGTATTTT,CSASGGLAMNTQYF
TRBV24-1,TRBD2,TRBJ2-1,.,TGTGCCACCAGTGATCCAGCGGGAGGCGGAAACTACAATGAGCAGTTCTTC,CATSDPAGGGNYNEQFF
TRBV19,.,TRBJ1-3,.,TGTGCCAGTAACGACCGCTCTGGAAACACCATATATTTT,CASNDRSGNTIYF
TRBV7-8,.,TRBJ2-2,few,TGTGCCAGCAGCGCCGAAGGGAGCCGATGGACTAACGGGGAGCTGTTTTTT,CASSAEGSRWTNGELFF
TRBV27,.,TRBJ1-2,.,TGTGCCAGCAGTTTATCGTCAGGGCGAAACTATGGCTACACCTTC,CASSLSSGRNYGYTF
TRBV2,.,TRBJ2-1,.,TGTGCTGCAACGCGGGGTAGCTCCTACAATGAGCAGTTCTTC,CAATRGSSYNEQFF
TRBV19,.,TRBJ1-6,.,TGTGCCAGTAGTATATTGTTCGATTCACCCCTCCACTTT,CASSILFDSPLHF
TRBV6-1,TRBD2,TRBJ2-1,.,TGTGCCAGCAGCCGCCCACCCGGGACTAGCGGGAGAGGCACCTACAATGAGCAGTTCTTC,CASSRPPGTSGRGTYNEQFF
TRBV7-9,.,TRBJ2-7,medium-sized,TGTGCCAGCAGCTCCGGCGGGGCAGACTACGAGCAGTACTTC,CASSSGGADYEQYF